The T cell receptor (beta chain) described here comes from a study of cytomegalovirus exposure and HLA in healthy donors. Germline V gene sequence: CDR1 LNHDA, CDR2 SQIVND (reference sequence). The J segment lost 8 bases and the V segment lost 5 bases, leaving 12 bases of the junction unmatched. The CDR3 contains 15 residues. PCR was performed using 60 Vbeta and 13 Jbeta primers. Profiling relied on immunoSEQ multiplex PCR, and the TCRdb table lists in-frame clones only, not all of them. The sample has some 130,000 clones; 75% to 85% are singletons. The sequenced sample was PBMCs. This receptor was identified in a man aged 30-40 years in good health and CMV-seronegative. The rearrangement joins TRBV19 to TRBJ1-5; 7 positions agree with TRBD1. The CDR3, as DNA: TGTGCCAGTAGTTTAACCTCGACAGGGTTCAAGCCCCAGCATTTT. It is translated as CASSLTSTGFKPQHF.